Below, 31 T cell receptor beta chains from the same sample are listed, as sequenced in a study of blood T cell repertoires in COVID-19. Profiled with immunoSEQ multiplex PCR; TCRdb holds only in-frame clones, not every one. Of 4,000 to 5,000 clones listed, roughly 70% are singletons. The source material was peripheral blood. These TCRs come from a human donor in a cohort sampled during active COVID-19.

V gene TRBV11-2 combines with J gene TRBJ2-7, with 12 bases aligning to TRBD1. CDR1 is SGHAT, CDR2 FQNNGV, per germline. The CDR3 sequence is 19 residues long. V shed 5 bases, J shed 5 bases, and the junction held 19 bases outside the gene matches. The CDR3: CASSLGRLVSGQGADEQYF. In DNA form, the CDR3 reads TGTGCCAGCAGCCTAGGGAGGCTCGTGTCGGGACAGGGGGCCGACGAGCAGTACTTC.

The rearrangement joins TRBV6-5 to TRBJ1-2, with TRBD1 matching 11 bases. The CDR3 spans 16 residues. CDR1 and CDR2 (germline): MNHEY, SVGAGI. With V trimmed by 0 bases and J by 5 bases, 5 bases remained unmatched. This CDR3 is CASSYSRTGGGYGYTF. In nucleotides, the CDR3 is TGTGCCAGCAGTTACTCCCGGACAGGGGGCGGGTATGGCTACACCTTC.

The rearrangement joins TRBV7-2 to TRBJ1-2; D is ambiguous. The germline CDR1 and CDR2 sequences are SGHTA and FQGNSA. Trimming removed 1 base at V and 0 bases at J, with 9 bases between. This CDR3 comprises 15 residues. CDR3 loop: CASSLGGSSNYGYTF. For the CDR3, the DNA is TGTGCCAGCAGCTTAGGCGGGTCCTCTAACTATGGCTACACCTTC.

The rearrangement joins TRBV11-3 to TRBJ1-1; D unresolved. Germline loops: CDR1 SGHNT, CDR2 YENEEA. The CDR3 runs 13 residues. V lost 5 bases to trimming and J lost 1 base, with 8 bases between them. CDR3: CASSQTPNTEAFF. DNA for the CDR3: TGTGCCAGCAGCCAAACACCGAACACTGAAGCTTTCTTT.

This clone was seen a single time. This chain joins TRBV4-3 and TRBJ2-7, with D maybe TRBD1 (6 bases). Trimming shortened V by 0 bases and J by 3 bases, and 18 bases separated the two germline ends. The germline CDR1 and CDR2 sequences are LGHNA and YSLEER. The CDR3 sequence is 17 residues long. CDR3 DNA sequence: TGCGCCAGCAGCCAAGATCGCCTGCGGCAGGGGAGCTACGAGCAGTACTTC. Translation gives CASSQDRLRQGSYEQYF.

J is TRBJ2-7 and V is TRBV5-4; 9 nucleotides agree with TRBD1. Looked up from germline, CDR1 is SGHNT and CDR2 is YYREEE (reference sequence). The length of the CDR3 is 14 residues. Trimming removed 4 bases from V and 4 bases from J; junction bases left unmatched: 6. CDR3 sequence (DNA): TGTGCCAGCAGCCCCGGGACAGGGAAATACGAGCAGTACTTC. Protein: CASSPGTGKYEQYF. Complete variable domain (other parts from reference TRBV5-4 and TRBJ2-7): ETGVTQSPTHLIKTRGQQVTLRCSSQSGHNTVSWYQQALGQGPQFIFQYYREEENGRGNFPPRFSGLQFPNYSSELNVNALELDDSALYLCASSPGTGKYEQYFGPGTRLTVT.

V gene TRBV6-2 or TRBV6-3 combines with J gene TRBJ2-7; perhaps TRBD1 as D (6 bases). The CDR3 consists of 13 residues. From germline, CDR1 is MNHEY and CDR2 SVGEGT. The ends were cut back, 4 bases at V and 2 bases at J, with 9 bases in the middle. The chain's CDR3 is CASSLQGTYEQYF. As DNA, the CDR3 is TGTGCCAGCAGTTTACAGGGAACCTACGAGCAGTACTTC.

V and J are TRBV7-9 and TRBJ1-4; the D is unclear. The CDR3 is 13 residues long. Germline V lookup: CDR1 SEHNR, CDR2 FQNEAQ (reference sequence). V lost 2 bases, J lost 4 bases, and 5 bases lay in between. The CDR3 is CASSLTVNEKLFF. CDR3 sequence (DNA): TGTGCCAGCAGCTTAACAGTTAATGAAAAACTGTTTTTT.

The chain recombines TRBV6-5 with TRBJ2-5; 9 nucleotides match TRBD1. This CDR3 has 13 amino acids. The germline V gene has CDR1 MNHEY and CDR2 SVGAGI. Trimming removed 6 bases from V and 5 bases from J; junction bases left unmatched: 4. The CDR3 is CASRNRGPETQYF. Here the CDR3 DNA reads TGTGCCAGCAGGAACAGGGGGCCTGAGACCCAGTACTTC.

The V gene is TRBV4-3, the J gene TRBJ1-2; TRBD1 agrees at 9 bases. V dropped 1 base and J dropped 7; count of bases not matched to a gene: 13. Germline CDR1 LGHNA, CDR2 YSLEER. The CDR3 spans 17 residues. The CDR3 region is CASSQVGQEQGALGYTF. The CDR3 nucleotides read TGCGCCAGCAGCCAAGTTGGGCAGGAACAGGGGGCTCTTGGCTACACCTTC.

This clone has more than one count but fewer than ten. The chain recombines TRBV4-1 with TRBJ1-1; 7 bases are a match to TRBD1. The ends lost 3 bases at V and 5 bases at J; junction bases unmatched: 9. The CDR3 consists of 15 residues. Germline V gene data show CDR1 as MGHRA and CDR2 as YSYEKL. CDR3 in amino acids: CASSQIGGAVTEAFF. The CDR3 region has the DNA TGCGCCAGCAGCCAGATAGGGGGCGCGGTTACTGAAGCTTTCTTT.

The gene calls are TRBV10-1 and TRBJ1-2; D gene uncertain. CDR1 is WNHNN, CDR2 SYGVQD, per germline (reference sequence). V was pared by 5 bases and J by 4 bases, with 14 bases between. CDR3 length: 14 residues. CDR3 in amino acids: CASSLTEPFYGYTF. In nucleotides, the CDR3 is TGCGCCAGCAGTTTAACAGAACCTTTCTATGGCTACACCTTC.

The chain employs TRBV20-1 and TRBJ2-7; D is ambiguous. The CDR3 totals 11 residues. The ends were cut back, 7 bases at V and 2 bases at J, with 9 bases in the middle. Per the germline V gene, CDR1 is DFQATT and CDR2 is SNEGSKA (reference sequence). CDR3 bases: TGCAGTGGAGGTCAGCCCTACGAGCAGTACTTC. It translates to CSGGQPYEQYF.

The CDR3 protein is CASSGQGWETQYF. The CDR3, as DNA: TGTGCCAGCAGTGGACAGGGATGGGAGACCCAGTACTTC. This chain joins TRBV7-9 and TRBJ2-5; 8 nucleotides line up with TRBD1. CDR3 size: 13 residues. Germline lookup yields CDR1 SEHNR and CDR2 FQNEAQ (reference sequence). V shed 6 bases, J shed 5 bases, and the junction held 5 bases outside the gene matches.

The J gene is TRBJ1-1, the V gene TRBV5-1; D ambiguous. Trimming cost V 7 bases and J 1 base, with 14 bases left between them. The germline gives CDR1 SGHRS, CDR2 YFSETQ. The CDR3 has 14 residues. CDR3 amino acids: CASSIQATNTEAFF. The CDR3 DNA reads TGCGCCAGCTCCATTCAGGCCACGAACACTGAAGCTTTCTTT.

The CDR3 loop is CASTPRSSYNSPLHF. Here the CDR3 DNA reads TGTGCCAGCACCCCGCGGAGCTCCTATAATTCACCCCTCCACTTT. The chain recombines TRBV6-5 with TRBJ1-6; D remains unclear. The CDR3 sequence is 15 residues long. CDR1 and CDR2 (germline): MNHEY, SVGAGI. The V and J ends lost 7 bases and 0 bases respectively, with 10 bases between them.

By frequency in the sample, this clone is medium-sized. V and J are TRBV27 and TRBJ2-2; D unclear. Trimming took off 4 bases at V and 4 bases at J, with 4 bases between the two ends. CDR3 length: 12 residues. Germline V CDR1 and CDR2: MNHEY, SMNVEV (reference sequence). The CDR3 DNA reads TGTGCCAGCAGTTACAGCACCGGGGAGCTGTTTTTT. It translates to CASSYSTGELFF.

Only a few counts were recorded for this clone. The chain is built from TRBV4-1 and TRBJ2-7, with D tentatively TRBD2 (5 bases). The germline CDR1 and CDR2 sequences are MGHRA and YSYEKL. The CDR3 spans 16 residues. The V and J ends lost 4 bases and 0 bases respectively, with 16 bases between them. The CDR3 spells CASSPGVDLHSYEQYF. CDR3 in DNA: TGCGCCAGCAGCCCCGGGGTGGACCTGCACTCCTACGAGCAGTACTTC.

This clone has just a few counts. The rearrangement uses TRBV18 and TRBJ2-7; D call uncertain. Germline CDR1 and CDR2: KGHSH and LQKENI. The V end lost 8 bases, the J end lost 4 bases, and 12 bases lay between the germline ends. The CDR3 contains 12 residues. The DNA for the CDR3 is TGTGCCAGCCGAGGATCGCAGTACGAGCAGTACTTC. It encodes CASRGSQYEQYF. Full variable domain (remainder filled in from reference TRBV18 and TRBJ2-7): NAGVMQNPRHLVRRRGQEARLRCSPMKGHSHVYWYRQLPEEGLKFMVYLQKENIIDESGMPKERFSAEFPKEGPSILRIQQVVRGDSAAYFCASRGSQYEQYFGPGTRLTVT.

The CDR3 is CASSVGPRTDTQYF. CDR3 nucleotide sequence: TGTGCCAGCAGCGTAGGACCGAGGACAGATACGCAGTATTTT. The chain recombines TRBV9 with TRBJ2-3; D uncertain. The V gene's germline CDR1 is SGDLS and CDR2 YYNGEE. This CDR3 has 14 residues. Trimming cost V 0 bases and J 3 bases, with 8 bases left between them.

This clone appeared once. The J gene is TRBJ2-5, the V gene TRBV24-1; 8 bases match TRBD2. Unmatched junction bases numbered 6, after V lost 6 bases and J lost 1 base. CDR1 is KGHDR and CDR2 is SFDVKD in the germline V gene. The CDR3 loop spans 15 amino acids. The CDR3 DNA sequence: TGTGCCACCAGTTCCTCGGGGGGGGGCCAAGAGACCCAGTACTTC. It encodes CATSSSGGGQETQYF.

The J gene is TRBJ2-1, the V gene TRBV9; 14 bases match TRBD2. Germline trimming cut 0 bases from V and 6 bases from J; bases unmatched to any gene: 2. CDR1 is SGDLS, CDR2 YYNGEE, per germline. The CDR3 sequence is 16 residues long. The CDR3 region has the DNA TGTGCCAGCAGCGTAGGGACTAGCGGGGGGTTCAATGAGCAGTTCTTC. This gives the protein CASSVGTSGGFNEQFF.

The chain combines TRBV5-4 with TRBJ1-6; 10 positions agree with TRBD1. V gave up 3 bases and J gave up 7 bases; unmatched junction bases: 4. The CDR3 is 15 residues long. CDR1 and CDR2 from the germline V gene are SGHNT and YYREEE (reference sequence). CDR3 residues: CASSWGDRGNSPLHF. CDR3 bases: TGTGCCAGCAGCTGGGGGGACAGGGGAAATTCACCCCTCCACTTT.

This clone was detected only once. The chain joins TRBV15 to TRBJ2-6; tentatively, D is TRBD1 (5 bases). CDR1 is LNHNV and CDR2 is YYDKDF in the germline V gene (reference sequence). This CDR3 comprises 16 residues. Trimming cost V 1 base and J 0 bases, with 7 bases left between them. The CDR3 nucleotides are TGTGCCACCAGCAGAGGACAGTTCTCTGGGGCCAACGTCCTGACTTTC. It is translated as CATSRGQFSGANVLTF. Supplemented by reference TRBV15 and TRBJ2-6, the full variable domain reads DAMVIQNPRYQVTQFGKPVTLSCSQTLNHNVMYWYQQKSSQAPKLLFHYYDKDFNNEADTPDNFQSRRPNTSFCFLDIRSPGLGDTAMYLCATSRGQFSGANVLTFGAGSRLTVL.

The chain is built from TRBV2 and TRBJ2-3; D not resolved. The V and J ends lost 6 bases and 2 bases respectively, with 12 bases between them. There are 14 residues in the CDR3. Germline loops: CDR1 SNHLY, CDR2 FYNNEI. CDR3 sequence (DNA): TGTGCCAGCAGCCCTCTAACAGACACAGATACGCAGTATTTT. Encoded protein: CASSPLTDTDTQYF.

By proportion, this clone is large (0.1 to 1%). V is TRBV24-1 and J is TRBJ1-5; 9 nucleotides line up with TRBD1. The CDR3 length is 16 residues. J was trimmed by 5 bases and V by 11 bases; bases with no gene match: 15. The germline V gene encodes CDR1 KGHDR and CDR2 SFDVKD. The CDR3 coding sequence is TGTGCCATCTCTCCAGGGGGGACAGGGAGGGATCAGCCCCAGCATTTT. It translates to CAISPGGTGRDQPQHF.

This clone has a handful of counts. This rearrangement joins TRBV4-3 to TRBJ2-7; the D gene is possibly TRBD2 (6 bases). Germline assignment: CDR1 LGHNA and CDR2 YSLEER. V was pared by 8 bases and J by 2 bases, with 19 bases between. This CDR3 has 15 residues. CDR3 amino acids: CASSPLAGFTYEQYF. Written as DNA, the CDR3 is TGCGCCAGCTCACCCCTGGCGGGATTCACCTACGAGCAGTACTTC.

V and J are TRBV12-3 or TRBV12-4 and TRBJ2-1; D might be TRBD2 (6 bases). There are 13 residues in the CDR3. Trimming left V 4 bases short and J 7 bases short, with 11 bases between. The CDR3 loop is CASSSGRGNEQFF. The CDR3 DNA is TGTGCCAGCAGTTCCGGACGGGGGAATGAGCAGTTCTTC.

The CDR3 sequence is CASSGRRETQYF. The CDR3 DNA reads TGCGCCAGCAGTGGACGGAGGGAGACCCAGTACTTC. V is TRBV10-2 and J is TRBJ2-5, with D maybe TRBD2 (5 bases). The CDR3 consists of 12 residues. Germline-derived CDR1 and CDR2 are WSHSY and SAAADI. With 4 bases removed from V and 5 bases from J, the gap between germline ends came to 8 bases.

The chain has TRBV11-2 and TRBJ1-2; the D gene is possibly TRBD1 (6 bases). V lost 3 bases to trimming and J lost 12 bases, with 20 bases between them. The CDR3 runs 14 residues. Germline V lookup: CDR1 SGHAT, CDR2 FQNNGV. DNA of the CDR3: TGTGCCAGCAGCTTGGGGGGGGTTACAGGGTCCCACACCTTC. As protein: CASSLGGVTGSHTF.

This CDR3 is CASSLREQRENKDEQYF. The CDR3 DNA is TGTGCCAGCAGCTTACGAGAGCAGAGGGAGAACAAGGACGAGCAGTACTTC. The chain joins TRBV7-2 to TRBJ2-7, with D maybe TRBD2 (5 bases). Germline assignment: CDR1 SGHTA and CDR2 FQGNSA. V was clipped by 2 bases and J by 5 bases, with 22 bases between them. This CDR3 comprises 17 residues.